These 28 T cell receptor beta chains were all obtained from the same sample, sequenced in a study of blood T cell repertoires in COVID-19. Repertoires were generated with immunoSEQ multiplex PCR, while TCRdb's copy carries only in-frame clones and drops some. The repertoire holds 55,000 to 80,000 clones, with around 73% as singletons. The material sequenced was peripheral blood. These receptors came from a man aged 55 to 70 with COVID-19, enrolled during active disease.

CDR3 amino acids: CASSAEGYEQYF. CDR3 bases: TGTGCCAGCAGTGCGGAGGGGTACGAGCAGTACTTC. This chain connects TRBV2 to TRBJ2-7; tentative D call: TRBD2 (6 bases). Trimming shortened V by 4 bases and J by 4 bases, and 8 bases separated the two germline ends. This CDR3 is built from 12 residues. Looked up from germline, CDR1 is SNHLY and CDR2 is FYNNEI.

This clone has a single count. The genes are TRBV6-5 and TRBJ2-3; 7 nucleotides match TRBD2. The trim removed 5 bases at V and 6 bases at J, leaving 5 bases unmatched. The germline gives CDR1 MNHEY, CDR2 SVGAGI. The CDR3 loop spans 13 amino acids. In nucleotides, the CDR3 is TGTGCCAGCAGTAGGGCGGGGGAGGATACGCAGTATTTT. This gives the protein CASSRAGEDTQYF.

The gene calls are TRBV2 and TRBJ1-1; 7 positions agree with TRBD1. Germline lookup yields CDR1 SNHLY and CDR2 FYNNEI. After removal of 8 bases from V and 11 bases from J, the junction contained 14 bases not matched to a gene. CDR3 length: 13 amino acids. The CDR3 reads CASDSRGFFPAFF. CDR3 nucleotides: TGTGCCAGCGACTCCAGGGGGTTCTTTCCCGCTTTCTTT. The full variable domain, rest sourced from reference TRBV2 and TRBJ1-1, is EPEVTQTPSHQVTQMGQEVILRCVPISNHLYFYWYRQILGQKVEFLVSFYNNEISEKSEIFDDQFSVERPDGSNFTLKIRSTKLEDSAMYFCASDSRGFFPAFFGQGTRLTVV.

The chain employs TRBV30 and TRBJ2-5; D call uncertain. In germline, CDR1 is GTSNPN, CDR2 SVGIG (reference sequence). Trimming shortened V by 1 base and J by 5 bases, and 5 bases separated the two germline ends. This CDR3 contains 11 residues. The CDR3 DNA reads TGTGCCTGGAGTGCCGGGGAGACCCAGTACTTC. Translated, it gives CAWSAGETQYF.

V gene TRBV6-5 combines with J gene TRBJ1-5, with unresolved D. Germline lookup yields CDR1 MNHEY and CDR2 SVGAGI. Trimming took 7 bases from V and 4 from J, leaving 8 bases between them. The CDR3 runs 12 residues. The CDR3 loop is CASTLWNQPQHF. CDR3 nucleotide sequence: TGTGCCAGCACCCTATGGAATCAGCCCCAGCATTTT.

The chain joins TRBV2 to TRBJ2-5; TRBD2 might be the D (7 bases). V lost 7 bases and J lost 2, with 20 bases in between. CDR3 length equals 16 residues. CDR1 is SNHLY and CDR2 is FYNNEI in the germline V gene. Here the CDR3 DNA reads TGTGCCAGCAAGGCGGGGGCCAGTACCGGGCAAGAGACCCAGTACTTC. As protein: CASKAGASTGQETQYF.

The rearrangement joins TRBV4-1 to TRBJ2-7, with 8 bases lining up with TRBD1. CDR1 and CDR2 (germline): MGHRA, YSYEKL. The CDR3 totals 16 residues. J gave up 3 bases and V 0 bases, and 7 bases lay outside the gene matches. CDR3 sequence reads: CASSQEERTGRYEQYF. Here the CDR3 DNA reads TGCGCCAGCAGCCAAGAAGAGAGGACAGGGCGCTACGAGCAGTACTTC.

This clone was picked up one time. This chain links TRBV25-1 with TRBJ1-2; 8 nucleotides match TRBD1. CDR1 and CDR2 from the germline V gene are MGHDK and SYGVNS. Unmatched junction bases numbered 4, after V lost 4 bases and J lost 3 bases. CDR3 length equals 14 residues. CDR3 protein: CASSAGQGDYGYTF. The CDR3, as DNA: TGTGCCAGCAGTGCCGGACAGGGCGACTATGGCTACACCTTC.

This clone occurred a few times. The rearrangement links TRBV7-2 to TRBJ2-1, with 12 bases fitting TRBD2. With V trimmed by 4 bases and J by 7 bases, 2 bases remained unmatched. The V gene's germline CDR1 is SGHTA and CDR2 FQGNSA. This CDR3 has 14 amino acids. The CDR3, as DNA: TGTGCCAGCAGCTCAGGGACTAGCGGGAATGAGCAGTTCTTC. As protein: CASSSGTSGNEQFF.

CDR3 DNA: TGTGCCACCAGCAGAGCACGGGGCTCCTACGAGCAGTACTTC. Protein product: CATSRARGSYEQYF. This chain joins TRBV15 and TRBJ2-7; maybe TRBD2 (5 bases). Germline assignment: CDR1 LNHNV and CDR2 YYDKDF (reference sequence). V was pared by 1 base and J by 0 bases, with 7 bases between. The CDR3 runs to 14 residues.

V usage is TRBV3-1 (or the pseudogene TRBV3-2) and J usage is TRBJ2-1, with D maybe TRBD2 (5 bases). Germline V gives CDR1 LGHDT, CDR2 YNNKEL (reference sequence). The CDR3 has 11 amino acids. V shed 2 bases and J shed 12 bases, with 8 bases lying between them. CDR3 protein: CASSQSSWQFF. CDR3 nucleotide sequence: TGTGCCAGCAGCCAATCTAGCTGGCAGTTCTTC.

This sequence joins TRBV19 and TRBJ2-3; maybe TRBD2 (6 bases). This CDR3 is built from 15 residues. Per germline, CDR1 LNHDA and CDR2 SQIVND (reference sequence). Trimming shortened V by 5 bases and J by 0 bases, and 12 bases separated the two germline ends. The CDR3 spells CASSPAGLSTDTQYF. Written as DNA, the CDR3 is TGTGCCAGTAGTCCCGCGGGACTGAGCACAGATACGCAGTATTTT.

J is TRBJ1-1 and V is TRBV12-3 or TRBV12-4; 7 bases are shared with TRBD1. Trimming at V came to 5 bases and at J to 4 bases, leaving 4 bases not matched to a gene. The CDR3 has 13 residues. This CDR3 is CASSQTGATEAFF. The CDR3 coding sequence is TGTGCCAGCAGTCAAACAGGGGCCACTGAAGCTTTCTTT.

The chain is built from TRBV7-9 and TRBJ2-1, with 8 nucleotides matching TRBD2. CDR3 size: 15 residues. From germline, CDR1 is SEHNR and CDR2 FQNEAQ (reference sequence). V shed 6 bases, J shed 5 bases, and the junction held 9 bases outside the gene matches. Here the CDR3 reads CASRSSGSVHNEQFF. The DNA of the CDR3 is TGTGCCAGCAGGTCGAGCGGGAGCGTACACAATGAGCAGTTCTTC.

The rearrangement uses TRBV30 and TRBJ1-1; 7 bases agree with TRBD1. V lost 5 bases and J lost 2; bases outside the gene matches: 5. CDR1 is GTSNPN and CDR2 is SVGIG in the germline V gene (reference sequence). The length of the CDR3 is 13 residues. The CDR3 sequence is CAWGGQKNTEAFF. For the CDR3, the DNA is TGTGCCTGGGGGGGACAGAAAAACACTGAAGCTTTCTTT.

This chain connects TRBV7-3 to TRBJ2-5, with D tentatively TRBD1 (5 bases). Germline V CDR1 and CDR2: SGHTA, FQGTGA. The CDR3 contains 14 residues. Deletions cut 3 bases from V and 1 base from J, with 9 bases between. CDR3 nucleotides: TGTGCCAGCAGCTTTGACAGTTTCCAAGAGACCCAGTACTTC. Its protein product is CASSFDSFQETQYF.

This clone is a singleton in its sample. The chain is built from TRBV5-1 and TRBJ2-1; D is unresolved. Deletions cut 0 bases from V and 7 bases from J, with 5 bases between. The length of the CDR3 is 12 residues. Germline loops: CDR1 SGHRS, CDR2 YFSETQ. The CDR3 sequence: CASSLAGNEQFF. The DNA of the CDR3 is TGCGCCAGCAGCTTGGCCGGGAATGAGCAGTTCTTC.

V gene TRBV5-4 combines with J gene TRBJ1-3; 7 bases fit TRBD1. J lost 2 bases, V lost 4 bases, and 6 bases had no gene match. CDR1 and CDR2 from the germline V gene are SGHNT and YYREEE (reference sequence). The CDR3 covers 15 residues. CDR3 region: CASSPDRLAGNTIYF. Written as DNA, the CDR3 is TGTGCCAGCAGCCCGGACAGGTTGGCTGGAAACACCATATATTTT.

The chain couples TRBV5-5 to TRBJ2-6; D possibly corresponds to TRBD2 (5 bases). This CDR3 has 14 residues. CDR1 is SGHKS, CDR2 YYEKEE, per germline (reference sequence). Trimming removed 3 bases from V and 5 bases from J, with 9 bases in between. The CDR3 DNA reads as TGTGCCAGCAGCTCAGGACTTCGGGCCAACGTCCTGACTTTC. Its translation is CASSSGLRANVLTF.

The chain uses TRBV18 and TRBJ2-1, with D possibly matching TRBD1 (6 bases). V was shortened by 3 bases and J by 2 bases, with 11 bases between the two germline ends. CDR1 KGHSH and CDR2 LQKENI come from the germline V gene. The CDR3 totals 15 residues. Written as DNA, the CDR3 is TGTGCCAGCTCACCCCTGACAGGTACCTACAATGAGCAGTTCTTC. Its translation is CASSPLTGTYNEQFF.

The chain recombines TRBV29-1 with TRBJ2-2, with D perhaps matching TRBD1 (6 bases). V dropped 4 bases and J dropped 6 bases, with 12 bases sitting between them. Germline V gene data show CDR1 as SQVTM and CDR2 as ANQGSEA. The CDR3 is 13 amino acids. Written as DNA, the CDR3 is TGCAGCGTTGGGTGGACAGTGGCCGGGGAGCTGTTTTTT. Protein sequence: CSVGWTVAGELFF.

This clone occurred a few times. This rearrangement joins TRBV28 to TRBJ1-1; 7 bases are a match to TRBD1. V was clipped by 5 bases and J by 1 base; unmatched bases: 4. The CDR3 runs to 14 residues. CDR1 is MDHEN and CDR2 is SYDVKM in the germline V gene. The CDR3 sequence is CASSTRQGNTEAFF. The CDR3 DNA reads TGTGCCAGCAGTACCCGACAGGGGAACACTGAAGCTTTCTTT.

The V and J genes are TRBV11-3 and TRBJ2-5, with 11 nucleotides matching TRBD2. There are 13 residues in the CDR3. The V gene's germline CDR1 is SGHNT and CDR2 YENEEA. V gave up 8 bases and J gave up 4 bases; unmatched junction bases: 3. The CDR3 DNA is TGTGCCAGCGGAACTAGCGGGAGAGAGACCCAGTACTTC. This codes for CASGTSGRETQYF.

The chain uses TRBV5-1 and TRBJ2-4; 13 positions match TRBD2. Per the germline V gene, CDR1 is SGHRS and CDR2 is YFSETQ. The CDR3 sequence is 17 residues long. The V gene end was trimmed by 2 bases and the J gene end by 2 bases; junction bases not matched to a gene: 4. The chain's CDR3 is CASSLTSGGVTKNIQYF. CDR3 nucleotides: TGCGCCAGCAGCTTAACTAGCGGGGGGGTAACCAAAAACATTCAGTACTTC.

The rearrangement links TRBV2 to TRBJ2-3, with D possibly matching TRBD2 (7 bases). Germline loops: CDR1 SNHLY, CDR2 FYNNEI. Trimming pared 3 bases from V and 7 bases from J, leaving 20 bases between. This CDR3 is 16 amino acids long. The CDR3 loop reads CASSDARRGPVNTQYF. The DNA for the CDR3 is TGTGCCAGCAGTGACGCGAGGCGGGGGCCTGTGAATACGCAGTATTTT.

The chain employs TRBV20-1 and TRBJ1-1; TRBD1 is a possible D gene (5 bases). The germline CDR1 and CDR2 sequences are DFQATT and SNEGSKA (reference sequence). V was pared by 3 bases and J by 3 bases, with 8 bases between. The CDR3 consists of 12 residues. CDR3 sequence: CSASSGYTEAFF. In nucleotides, the CDR3 is TGCAGTGCTAGTTCAGGGTACACTGAAGCTTTCTTT.

This rearrangement joins TRBV10-3 to TRBJ2-7; TRBD2 matches at 12 bases. After removal of 0 bases from V and 0 bases from J, the junction contained 6 bases not matched to a gene. Germline V lookup: CDR1 ENHRY, CDR2 SYGVKD. The CDR3 length is 18 residues. CDR3 sequence: CAISESGLAGLSSYEQYF. The CDR3 nucleotides read TGTGCCATCAGTGAGTCTGGACTAGCGGGACTGAGCTCCTACGAGCAGTACTTC.

This chain joins TRBV6-1 and TRBJ1-6; the D is unclear. Trimming took off 2 bases at V and 0 bases at J, with 5 bases between the two ends. Germline CDR1 is MNHNS and CDR2 is SASEGT. The CDR3 spans 15 residues. CDR3 sequence (DNA): TGTGCCAGCAGTGAACTCAGCTCCTATAATTCACCCCTCCACTTT. Translating gives CASSELSSYNSPLHF.